Below are 20 T cell receptor beta chains sequenced from a single sample in a study of cytomegalovirus exposure and HLA in healthy donors. Primers included in the PCR were 60 Vbeta and 13 Jbeta primers. The data were produced by immunoSEQ multiplex PCR, yet TCRdb's version contains in-frame clones alone and is incomplete. The data show 90,000 to 100,000 clones, roughly 80% seen once. Sequencing was done on a sample of PBMCs. These receptors all stem from a man aged 40-50 years in good health and CMV-seronegative.

This clone was recorded once. The chain couples TRBV9 to TRBJ2-3; TRBD2 matches 8 bases. Germline CDR1 is SGDLS and CDR2 is YYNGEE. After removal of 3 bases from V and 4 bases from J, the junction contained 10 bases not matched to a gene. This CDR3 is 16 amino acids long. The CDR3: CASSDQPGLEADTQYF. DNA of the CDR3: TGTGCCAGCAGCGACCAACCGGGACTAGAGGCAGATACGCAGTATTTT.

The V call is TRBV19, the J call TRBJ1-5, with D possibly TRBD1 on 5 matching bases. The CDR3 totals 17 residues. Germline V gives CDR1 LNHDA, CDR2 SQIVND (reference sequence). V dropped 3 bases and J dropped 0 bases, with 15 bases sitting between them. Here the CDR3 DNA reads TGTGCCAGTAGTATTGGGCAGGGTATCTATAGCAATCAGCCCCAGCATTTT. Translating it yields CASSIGQGIYSNQPQHF.

CDR3 amino acids: CASSDGTRGEAFF. The CDR3 region has the DNA TGCGCCAGCAGTGACGGGACTAGAGGAGAAGCTTTCTTT. The V and J genes are TRBV10-1 and TRBJ1-1; D perhaps matches TRBD1 (5 bases). This CDR3 is built from 13 residues. Trimming cost V 3 bases and J 8 bases, with 13 bases left between them. Looked up from germline, CDR1 is WNHNN and CDR2 is SYGVQD (reference sequence).

The CDR3 loop reads CASSPRGAGVHEQYF. The CDR3 region has the DNA TGTGCCAGCAGCCCCCGTGGAGCGGGAGTCCACGAGCAGTACTTC. V and J are TRBV11-2 and TRBJ2-7; TRBD2 matches 8 bases. Per the germline V gene, CDR1 is SGHAT and CDR2 is FQNNGV. The V and J ends lost 5 bases and 5 bases, in that order; junction bases with no gene match: 11. This CDR3 contains 15 residues.

The genes are TRBV6-1 and TRBJ2-3; the D is unclear. Trimming removed 4 bases from V and 4 bases from J, with 3 bases in between. The CDR3 has 11 amino acids. Germline assignment: CDR1 MNHNS and CDR2 SASEGT. The CDR3 DNA sequence: TGTGCCAGCAGTGCGGCAGATACGCAGTATTTT. This gives the protein CASSAADTQYF.

The V gene is TRBV29-1, the J gene TRBJ1-2, with 8 bases that match TRBD1. Germline V gene lookup returns CDR1 SQVTM and CDR2 ANQGSEA. The CDR3 totals 13 residues. With 5 bases clipped from V and 7 bases from J, the junction kept 9 bases outside the gene matches. CDR3 DNA sequence: TGCAGCGTTTTACAGGGGGAAAGTAGTGGCTACACCTTC. The encoded protein is CSVLQGESSGYTF.

V and J are TRBV5-1 and TRBJ2-1; a possible D gene is TRBD1 (5 bases). V lost 0 bases to trimming and J lost 8 bases, with 15 bases between them. Germline V lookup: CDR1 SGHRS, CDR2 YFSETQ. This CDR3 spans 15 amino acids. The CDR3 is CASSLGQSQGYEQFF. CDR3 sequence (DNA): TGCGCCAGCAGCTTGGGACAGTCCCAAGGCTATGAGCAGTTCTTC.

This clone was recorded a few times. This sequence joins TRBV27 and TRBJ2-4; D remains ambiguous. The V end lost 4 bases, the J end lost 7 bases, and 8 bases lay between the germline ends. Germline-derived CDR1 and CDR2 are MNHEY and SMNVEV (reference sequence). This CDR3 is 12 amino acids long. CDR3 nucleotide sequence: TGTGCCAGCAGTTCGTACTCCAACATTCAGTACTTC. Translation: CASSSYSNIQYF.

This clone is a singleton in its sample. DNA of the CDR3: TGTGCCAGCAGCAAGCCGGGACAGATAACAGATACGCAGTATTTT. Amino acids: CASSKPGQITDTQYF. This chain links TRBV7-9 with TRBJ2-3, with 7 bases aligning to TRBD1. In germline, CDR1 is SEHNR, CDR2 FQNEAQ (reference sequence). V trimming: 5 bases; J trimming: 3 bases; junction bases outside the gene matches: 8. This CDR3 has 15 amino acids.

V and J are TRBV5-1 and TRBJ1-3, with a tentative D call TRBD1 (6 bases). The V gene's germline CDR1 is SGHRS and CDR2 YFSETQ. V gave up 5 bases and J gave up 0 bases, with 9 bases separating them. The CDR3 is made up of 14 amino acids. The CDR3 sequence: CASRDRYSGNTIYF. The CDR3 nucleotides are TGCGCCAGCAGGGACAGATACTCTGGAAACACCATATATTTT.

J is TRBJ1-2 and V is TRBV2; D possibly corresponds to TRBD1 (6 bases). From germline, CDR1 is SNHLY and CDR2 FYNNEI. The ends were cut back, 6 bases at V and 3 bases at J, with 20 bases in the middle. The length of the CDR3 is 16 residues. DNA for the CDR3: TGTGCCAGCAGCTTTGGGACAACGACAGCGGACTATGGCTACACCTTC. Translating it yields CASSFGTTTADYGYTF. Based on the CDR3 plus reference TRBV2 and TRBJ1-2, the full variable domain is EPEVTQTPSHQVTQMGQEVILRCVPISNHLYFYWYRQILGQKVEFLVSFYNNEISEKSEIFDDQFSVERPDGSNFTLKIRSTKLEDSAMYFCASSFGTTTADYGYTFGSGTRLTVV.

This chain connects TRBV7-9 to TRBJ2-3; 8 bases are shared with TRBD2. Germline CDR1 and CDR2: SEHNR and FQNEAQ (reference sequence). CDR3 length: 18 residues. After removal of 1 base from V and 2 bases from J, the junction contained 11 bases not matched to a gene. CDR3 sequence: CASSLVSFGTRSTDTQYF. CDR3 DNA sequence: TGTGCCAGCAGCTTAGTTAGTTTTGGGACTAGGTCCACAGATACGCAGTATTTT.

This chain connects TRBV19 to TRBJ2-1, with a tentative D call TRBD2 (6 bases). The CDR3 runs to 16 residues. CDR1 and CDR2 from the germline V gene are LNHDA and SQIVND (reference sequence). Trimming shortened V by 4 bases and J by 5 bases, and 18 bases separated the two germline ends. The CDR3 is CASSTYRGTSNNEQFF. CDR3 in DNA: TGTGCCAGTAGTACGTATCGCGGGACTTCCAACAATGAGCAGTTCTTC.

The chain is built from TRBV28 and TRBJ2-7; 8 nucleotides match TRBD1. CDR1 and CDR2 (germline): MDHEN, SYDVKM. The J segment lost 0 bases and the V segment lost 5 bases, leaving 6 bases of the junction unmatched. The CDR3 consists of 15 residues. The CDR3, as DNA: TGTGCCAGCAGTCCCTGGACAGGGTCCTCCTACGAGCAGTACTTC. Amino acid sequence: CASSPWTGSSYEQYF.

CDR3 DNA sequence: TGTGCCAGCAGTTATGGGGGGGGTAATTCACCCCTCCACTTT. Translated: CASSYGGGNSPLHF. J is TRBJ1-6 and V is TRBV6-6, with D maybe TRBD1 (5 bases). CDR3 length: 14 amino acids. The V end was cut by 3 bases, the J end by 6 bases, with 9 bases between. Germline V CDR1 and CDR2: MNHNY, SVGAGI (reference sequence).

The chain joins TRBV6-5 to TRBJ2-3, with TRBD1 matching over 7 bases. The CDR3 is made up of 13 amino acids. The junction had 2 bases not matched to a gene; V was cut back by 6 bases and J by 2 bases. Germline CDR1 MNHEY, CDR2 SVGAGI. The DNA for the CDR3 is TGTGCCAGCAGAGGGGGCAACACAGATACGCAGTATTTT. It is translated as CASRGGNTDTQYF.

The chain joins TRBV2 to TRBJ2-7, with TRBD1 matching over 10 bases. The CDR3 has 14 residues. Losses at the gene ends were 6 bases for V and 1 base for J; bases not matched to a gene: 3. In germline, CDR1 is SNHLY, CDR2 FYNNEI. The CDR3 nucleotides are TGTGCCAGCAGGATGGACAGGGGGTCCTACGAGCAGTACTTC. Translated, it gives CASRMDRGSYEQYF.

The rearrangement joins TRBV29-1 to TRBJ2-7; tentatively, D is TRBD2 (5 bases). CDR1 is SQVTM and CDR2 is ANQGSEA in the germline V gene. V was shortened by 4 bases and J by 6 bases, with 13 bases between the two germline ends. This CDR3 region has 12 residues. This CDR3 reads CSVGPGKGEQYF. CDR3 in DNA: TGCAGCGTTGGTCCGGGGAAGGGCGAGCAGTACTTC.

The chain combines TRBV6-5 with TRBJ2-5, with TRBD2 identical over 13 bases. Looked up from germline, CDR1 is MNHEY and CDR2 is SVGAGI. The ends lost 6 bases at V and 5 bases at J; junction bases unmatched: 6. This CDR3 is 15 amino acids long. DNA of the CDR3: TGTGCCAGCAGCACTAGCGGGGGGGCCTTTGAGACCCAGTACTTC. Protein: CASSTSGGAFETQYF.

The chain uses TRBV25-1 and TRBJ1-1; D remains ambiguous. V was clipped by 4 bases and J by 7 bases, with 7 bases between them. Germline CDR1 reads MGHDK; CDR2 reads SYGVNS. The CDR3 extends over 11 amino acids. The DNA for the CDR3 is TGTGCCAGCAGTGTCTCAGATGAAGCTTTCTTT. It translates to CASSVSDEAFF.